A single sample is the source of the 23 T cell receptor beta chains below, sequenced in a study of T cell repertoires in cytomegalovirus infection. These TCRs are of unknown antigen specificity. TCRdb ran MiXCR on the reads and lists one entry per CDR3 protein. The profile shows roughly 500,000 distinct CDR3 sequences, about 33% of them singletons. The sample here was cultured PBMCs, taken from culture after CMV antigen stimulation. Source of these receptors: a human donor in good health (CMV status not recorded). Some clones in this sample may be carry-over from other donors' samples.

This clonotype was found a few times. The chain recombines TRBV7-9 with TRBJ2-2; TRBD2 agrees at 9 bases. The CDR3 contains 16 residues. Germline trimming cut 4 bases from V and 1 base from J; bases unmatched to any gene: 4. In germline, CDR1 is SEHNR, CDR2 FQNEAQ (reference sequence). The CDR3 nucleotides are TGTGCCAGCAGCTCCAGACTAGCGGAGAACACCGGGGAGCTGTTTTTT. Amino acid sequence: CASSSRLAENTGELFF.

This clonotype was seen a few times. The V call is TRBV4-2, the J call TRBJ2-1; D ambiguous. CDR3 size: 13 residues. Per the germline V gene, CDR1 is LGHNA and CDR2 is YNFKEQ. Trimming pared 0 bases from V and 7 bases from J, leaving 7 bases between. The CDR3 DNA follows: TGTGCCAGCAGCCAAGAGTGGCAGAATGAGCAGTTCTTC. It codes for CASSQEWQNEQFF.

This clonotype was observed a handful of times. This chain links TRBV23-1 with TRBJ2-7; 8 bases agree with TRBD1. TRBV23-1 is an ORF, and what it does is uncertain. V was clipped by 2 bases and J by 5 bases; unmatched bases: 8. The CDR3 length is 15 residues. Here the CDR3 reads CASSQTGTGINEQYF. For the CDR3, the DNA is TGCGCCAGCAGTCAAACTGGGACAGGCATCAACGAGCAGTACTTC.

This clonotype appeared a few times. The V call is TRBV7-9, the J call TRBJ2-3; D gene uncertain. V lost 5 bases, J lost 1 base, and 16 bases lay in between. Germline V CDR1 and CDR2: SEHNR, FQNEAQ (reference sequence). This CDR3 is 16 amino acids long. Here the CDR3 reads CASSPPGSDGTDTQYF. The DNA of the CDR3 is TGTGCCAGCAGCCCACCCGGCAGTGACGGCACAGATACGCAGTATTTT.

The sample holds many counts of this clonotype. This chain connects TRBV7-2 to TRBJ2-4; TRBD2 aligns across 11 bases. Germline CDR1 is SGHTA and CDR2 is FQGNSA. The CDR3 is 15 amino acids. The trim removed 4 bases at V and 6 bases at J, leaving 5 bases unmatched. In nucleotides, the CDR3 is TGTGCCAGCAGCTCATCTCTAGCGGGAGGAAACATTCAGTACTTC. It yields the protein CASSSSLAGGNIQYF.

The chain recombines TRBV20-1 with TRBJ2-2, with D tentatively TRBD1 (5 bases). The ends were cut back, 7 bases at V and 4 bases at J, with 10 bases in the middle. The CDR3 is 12 residues long. Germline V gives CDR1 DFQATT, CDR2 SNEGSKA (reference sequence). The CDR3 sequence is CSGTYGTGELFF. CDR3 nucleotides: TGCAGTGGGACATACGGCACCGGGGAGCTGTTTTTT.

This clonotype was observed a handful of times. The chain joins TRBV6-5 to TRBJ2-5; D uncertain. The length of the CDR3 is 12 residues. The germline V gene has CDR1 MNHEY and CDR2 SVGAGI. V was pared by 11 bases and J by 2 bases, with 12 bases between. The CDR3 reads CASSGTQETQYF. The CDR3 bases are TGTGCCTCCTCGGGTACGCAAGAGACCCAGTACTTC.

The chain links TRBV4-1 to TRBJ2-2, with TRBD1 as a possible D gene (5 bases). The germline CDR1 and CDR2 sequences are MGHRA and YSYEKL. CDR3 size: 15 residues. The germline V and J ends were trimmed by 1 base and 5 bases, with 11 bases remaining between them. CDR3 region: CASSQGPDSTGELFF. Written as DNA, the CDR3 is TGCGCCAGCAGCCAAGGCCCAGACAGTACCGGGGAGCTGTTTTTT.

The chain uses TRBV4-3 and TRBJ2-7; D is uncertain. The CDR3 covers 13 residues. Germline CDR1 LGHNA, CDR2 YSLEER. The CDR3 loop reads CARSQVPSYEQYV. Here the CDR3 DNA reads TGCGCCCGCAGCCAAGTACCTTCCTACGAGCAGTACGTC.

The chain uses TRBV6-2 or TRBV6-3 and TRBJ2-7, with 12 bases that match TRBD2. The V and J ends lost 5 bases and 3 bases, in that order; junction bases with no gene match: 5. Germline loops: CDR1 MNHEY, CDR2 SVGEGT. This CDR3 is built from 15 residues. The CDR3 DNA reads as TGTGCCAGCAGTCAACTAGCGGGAGGCTTCTACGAGCAGTACTTC. This translates into CASSQLAGGFYEQYF.

The chain combines TRBV7-2 with TRBJ2-2; TRBD2 aligns across 7 bases. With V trimmed by 4 bases and J by 7 bases, 12 bases remained unmatched. This CDR3 comprises 16 residues. Germline CDR1 is SGHTA and CDR2 is FQGNSA. CDR3: CASSSSGLSYGGELFF. CDR3 in DNA: TGTGCCAGCAGCTCTAGCGGACTGTCGTATGGCGGGGAGCTGTTTTTT.

The chain joins TRBV4-1 to TRBJ1-1; D possibly corresponds to TRBD1 (6 bases). The CDR3 length is 12 residues. V lost 4 bases, J lost 7 bases, and 10 bases lay in between. Germline assignment: CDR1 MGHRA and CDR2 YSYEKL. The CDR3 nucleotides read TGCGCCAGCAGCCTTAACAGGGTTGAAGCTTTCTTT. Translation: CASSLNRVEAFF.

This clonotype was recorded at least ten times. The V and J genes are TRBV7-8 and TRBJ2-7; 14 bases line up with TRBD2. The CDR3 sequence is 20 residues long. Germline CDR1 and CDR2: SGHVS and FQNEAQ. The trim removed 0 bases at V and 5 bases at J, leaving 15 bases unmatched. Here the CDR3 DNA reads TGTGCCAGCAGCTTAGCCCCTTCGGGTGGGACTAGCGGGAGCATCGACGAGCAGTACGTC. Translation: CASSLAPSGGTSGSIDEQYV.

The V and J genes are TRBV6-5 and TRBJ1-1, with a weak D call TRBD1 (6 bases). The V gene lost 1 base and the J gene lost 4 bases, with 13 bases spanning the gap. Germline loops: CDR1 MNHEY, CDR2 SVGAGI. The CDR3 totals 15 residues. The CDR3 region is CASSYYGGLGTEAFF. CDR3 DNA: TGTGCCAGCAGTTACTACGGGGGGCTCGGCACTGAAGCTTTCTTT.

This clonotype was observed once. The chain combines TRBV6-2 or TRBV6-3 with TRBJ2-7; D possibly uses TRBD1 or TRBD2 (5 bases each). CDR1 MNHEY and CDR2 SVGEGT come from the germline V gene. The CDR3 extends over 12 amino acids. With 7 bases removed from V and 6 bases from J, the gap between germline ends came to 13 bases. CDR3 sequence (DNA): TGTGCCAGCAACCAGGGAGTCTCCGAGCAGTACGTC. Translation: CASNQGVSEQYV.

This clonotype showed up just a few times. This chain links TRBV7-2 with TRBJ1-5; no clear D. This CDR3 has 14 amino acids. Trimming left V 5 bases short and J 7 bases short, with 15 bases between. The germline V gene encodes CDR1 SGHTA and CDR2 FQGNSA. The DNA of the CDR3 is TGTGCCAGCAGCCCGTTAACTAGGGAGCAGCCCCAGCATTTT. Amino acids: CASSPLTREQPQHF.

The chain recombines TRBV20-1 with TRBJ2-1; 10 nucleotides match TRBD2. Per germline, CDR1 DFQATT and CDR2 SNEGSKA (reference sequence). V was clipped by 1 base and J by 3 bases; unmatched bases: 6. This CDR3 region has 16 residues. The CDR3 DNA follows: TGCAGTGCTAGAGGCCCTACTAGCGGGGACTACAATGAGCAGTTCTTC. This codes for CSARGPTSGDYNEQFF.

This clonotype was seen at least ten times. For the CDR3, the DNA is TGCGCCAGCAGCCTCGTCGGGGGCGATGAGCAGTTCTTC. This translates into CASSLVGGDEQFF. This chain connects TRBV4-3 to TRBJ2-1; D could derive from TRBD1 or TRBD2 (6 bases each). This CDR3 comprises 13 residues. Germline lookup yields CDR1 LGHNA and CDR2 YSLEER. V lost 4 bases and J lost 8, with 12 bases in between.

This clonotype was recorded at least ten times. V is TRBV7-6 and J is TRBJ2-3, with D unclear. The CDR3 loop spans 16 amino acids. Germline loops: CDR1 SGHVS, CDR2 FNYEAQ. The V end lost 1 base, the J end lost 2 bases, and 13 bases lay between the germline ends. CDR3 sequence reads: CASSLVGWRNTDTQYF. The CDR3 bases are TGTGCCAGCAGCTTAGTTGGGTGGCGAAACACAGATACGCAGTATTTT.

In its sample, this clonotype was seen many times. The chain couples TRBV7-8 to TRBJ2-1; the D is unclear. The germline V and J ends were trimmed by 1 base and 7 bases, with 11 bases remaining between them. The length of the CDR3 is 14 residues. CDR1 and CDR2 from the germline V gene are SGHVS and FQNEAQ. Written as DNA, the CDR3 is TGTGCCAGCAGCTTAGAAGGGCTCCGGAATGAGCAGTTCTTC. This codes for CASSLEGLRNEQFF.

The chain combines TRBV10-2 with TRBJ2-3, with 9 bases aligning to TRBD2. V shed 10 bases and J 3 bases; nucleotides not matched to a gene: 11. The germline V gene encodes CDR1 WSHSY and CDR2 SAAADI. This CDR3 is 15 amino acids long. Here the CDR3 DNA reads TGCGCCACCTCGCCGCTAGCGGGGCGAACAGATACGCAGTATTTT. The encoded protein is CATSPLAGRTDTQYF.

V and J are TRBV19 and TRBJ1-2, with D possibly being TRBD1 (6 bases). Germline CDR1 LNHDA, CDR2 SQIVND (reference sequence). The CDR3 contains 20 residues. V was pared by 3 bases and J by 3 bases, with 29 bases between. CDR3 DNA sequence: TGTGCCAGTAGTATTTCCGGCTGGGGGCAGGGTTCGATCTCGGACTATGGCTACACCTTC. The encoded protein is CASSISGWGQGSISDYGYTF.

Details on this clonotype: As the CDR3 is not closed by the conserved phenylalanine or tryptophan, this likely results from a read error. The chain is built from TRBV7-8 and TRBJ2-5; D is unclear. Germline CDR1 is SGHVS and CDR2 is FQNEAQ. The CDR3 consists of 13 residues. The germline V and J ends were trimmed by 1 base and 4 bases, with 7 bases remaining between them. The CDR3 coding sequence is TGTGCCAGCAGCTTAGTATTACGAGAGACCCAGTACCTC. Translation: CASSLVLRETQYL.